A selection of T cell receptor beta chains follows, all from one sample in a study of blood T cells in healthy people across ages. TCRdb reprocessed the 5' RACE reads via MiXCR and lists one record per CDR3 protein. The table shows about 400,000 distinct CDR3 sequences, with more than 45% occurring only once. The sample comprised blood. These receptors all stem from a man aged 60-69 years in good health. CDR3s leave out the opening cysteine and the closing phenylalanine or tryptophan.

>TRBJ1-1|TRBV4-3
ASSQVGGLNTEAF
>TRBJ2-2|TRBV9
ASSVAGGPTGELF
>TRBJ1-2|TRBV20-1
SAFGTGRIYGYT
>TRBJ2-1|TRBV24-1
ATSDSRGRGSTYNEQF
>TRBJ2-1|TRBV10-3
ASSPITSGTRNEQF
>TRBJ1-2|TRBV12-3/TRBV12-4
ASSPWTGGSYGYT
>TRBJ2-7|TRBV27
ASGRMTGGSYEQY
>TRBJ1-4|TRBV11-2
ASSPGTGINEKLF
>TRBJ2-3|TRBV20-1
SARDRPGGTDTQY
>TRBJ2-1|TRBV6-5
ASSSKGQGGDEQF
>TRBJ2-4|TRBV12-3/TRBV12-4
ASSLYGEGSSKNIQY
>TRBJ2-1|TRBV6-2/TRBV6-3
ASRGYRGNYNEQF
>TRBJ2-1|TRBV20-1
SARDQSGRGVYNEQF
>TRBJ1-4|TRBV7-9
ASSSEGATNEKLF
>TRBJ2-1|TRBV15
ATSRDKEGVREQF
>TRBJ2-1|TRBV27
ASNDYRGPTYNEQF
>TRBJ2-1|TRBV7-3
ASSPVAGGYNEQF
>NA|TRBV21-1
ASSYRDRGLYEQY
>TRBJ2-5|TRBV12-3/TRBV12-4
ASRSAGGGETQY
>NA|TRBV20-1
SASTGDPPYEQY
>TRBJ2-5|TRBV27
ASSLGGSRETQY
>TRBJ2-1|TRBV12-5
ASGPTSGRANEQF
>TRBJ2-3|TRBV20-1
SARVVGLAGYTDTQY
>NA|TRBV3-1
ASSRGAVRREETQY
>TRBJ2-1|TRBV6-6
ASSPGTSNEQF
>TRBJ2-3|TRBV20-1
SARRSRETDTQY
>TRBJ2-7|TRBV20-1
SARPGLRYEQY
>TRBJ2-1|TRBV5-1
ASSLGTAQNNEQF
>NA|TRBV4-3
ASSQGLGGNGKNIQY